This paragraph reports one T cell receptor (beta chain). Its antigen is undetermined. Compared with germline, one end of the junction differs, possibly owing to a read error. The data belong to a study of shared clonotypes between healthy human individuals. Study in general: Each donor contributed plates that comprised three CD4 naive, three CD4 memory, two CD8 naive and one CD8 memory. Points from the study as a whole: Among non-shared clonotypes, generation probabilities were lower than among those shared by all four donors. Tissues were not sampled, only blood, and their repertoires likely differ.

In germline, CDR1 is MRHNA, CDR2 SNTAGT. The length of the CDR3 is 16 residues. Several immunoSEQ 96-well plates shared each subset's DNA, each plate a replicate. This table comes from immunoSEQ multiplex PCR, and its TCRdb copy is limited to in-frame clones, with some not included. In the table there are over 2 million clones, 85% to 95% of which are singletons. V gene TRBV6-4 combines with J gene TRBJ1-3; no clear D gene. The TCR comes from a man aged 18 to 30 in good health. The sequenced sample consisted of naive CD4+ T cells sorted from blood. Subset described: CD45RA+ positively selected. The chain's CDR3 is CASSHSTYLWENTIYF. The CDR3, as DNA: TGTGCCAGCAGTCACTCGACATATCTCTGGGAAAACACCATATATTTT.